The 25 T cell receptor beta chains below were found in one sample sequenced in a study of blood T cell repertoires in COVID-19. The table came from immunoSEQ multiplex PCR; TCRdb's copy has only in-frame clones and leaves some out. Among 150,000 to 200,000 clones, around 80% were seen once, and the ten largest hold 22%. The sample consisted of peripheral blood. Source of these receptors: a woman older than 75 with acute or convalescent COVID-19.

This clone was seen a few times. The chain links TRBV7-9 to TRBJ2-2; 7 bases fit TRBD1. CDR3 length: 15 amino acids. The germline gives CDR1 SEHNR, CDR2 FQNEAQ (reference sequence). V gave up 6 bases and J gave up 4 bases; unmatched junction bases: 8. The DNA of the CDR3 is TGTGCCAGCAGGTTCAGGGGGATCAGCACCGGGGAGCTGTTTTTT. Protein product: CASRFRGISTGELFF.

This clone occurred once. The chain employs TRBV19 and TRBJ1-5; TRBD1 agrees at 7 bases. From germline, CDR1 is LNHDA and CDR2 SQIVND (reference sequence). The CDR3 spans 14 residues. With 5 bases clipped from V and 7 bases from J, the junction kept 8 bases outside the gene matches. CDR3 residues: CASSVQGYGQPQHF. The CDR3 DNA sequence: TGTGCCAGTAGTGTACAGGGGTACGGGCAGCCCCAGCATTTT. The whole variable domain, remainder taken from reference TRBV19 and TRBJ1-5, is DGGITQSPKYLFRKEGQNVTLSCEQNLNHDAMYWYRQDPGQGLRLIYYSQIVNDFQKGDIAEGYSVSREKKESFPLTVTSAQKNPTAFYLCASSVQGYGQPQHFGDGTRLSIL.

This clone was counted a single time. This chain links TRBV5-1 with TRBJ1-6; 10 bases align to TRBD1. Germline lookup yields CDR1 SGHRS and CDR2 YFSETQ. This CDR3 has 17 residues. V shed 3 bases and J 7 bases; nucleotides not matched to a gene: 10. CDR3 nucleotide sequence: TGCGCCAGCAGCTATGGCGGACGGGACAGGGGCAATTCACCCCTCCACTTT. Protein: CASSYGGRDRGNSPLHF.

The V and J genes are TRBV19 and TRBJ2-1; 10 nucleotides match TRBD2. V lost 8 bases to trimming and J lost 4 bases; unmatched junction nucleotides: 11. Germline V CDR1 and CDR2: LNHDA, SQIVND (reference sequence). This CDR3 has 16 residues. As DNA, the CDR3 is TGTGCCAGTCGACCTCGACTAGCGGGTGCATACAATGAGCAGTTCTTC. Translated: CASRPRLAGAYNEQFF.

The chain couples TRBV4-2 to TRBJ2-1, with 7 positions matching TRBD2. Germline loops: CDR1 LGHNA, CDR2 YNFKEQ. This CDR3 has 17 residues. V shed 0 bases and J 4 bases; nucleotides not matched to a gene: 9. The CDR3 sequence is CASSQDWGEGSYNEQFF. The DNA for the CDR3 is TGTGCCAGCAGCCAAGATTGGGGGGAGGGTTCATACAATGAGCAGTTCTTC.

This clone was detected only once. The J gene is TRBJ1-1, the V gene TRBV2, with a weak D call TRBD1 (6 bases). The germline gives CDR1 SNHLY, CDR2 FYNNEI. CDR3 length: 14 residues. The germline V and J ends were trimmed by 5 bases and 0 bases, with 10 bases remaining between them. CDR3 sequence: CASSLGQMNTEAFF. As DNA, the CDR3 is TGTGCCAGCAGTCTTGGACAGATGAACACTGAAGCTTTCTTT.

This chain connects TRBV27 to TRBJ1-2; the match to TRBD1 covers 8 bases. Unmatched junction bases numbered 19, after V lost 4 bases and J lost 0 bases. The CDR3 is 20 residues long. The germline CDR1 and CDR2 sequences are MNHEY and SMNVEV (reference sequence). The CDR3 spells CASSSHPPPGQDQSNYGYTF. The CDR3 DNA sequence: TGTGCCAGCAGTTCACACCCCCCCCCGGGACAGGACCAGTCTAACTATGGCTACACCTTC.

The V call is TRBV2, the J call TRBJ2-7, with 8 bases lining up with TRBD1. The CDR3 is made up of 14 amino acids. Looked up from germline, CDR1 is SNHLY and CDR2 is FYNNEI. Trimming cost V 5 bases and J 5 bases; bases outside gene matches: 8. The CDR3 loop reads CASSRQGPPDEQYF. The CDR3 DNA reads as TGTGCCAGCAGTCGACAGGGGCCCCCTGACGAGCAGTACTTC.

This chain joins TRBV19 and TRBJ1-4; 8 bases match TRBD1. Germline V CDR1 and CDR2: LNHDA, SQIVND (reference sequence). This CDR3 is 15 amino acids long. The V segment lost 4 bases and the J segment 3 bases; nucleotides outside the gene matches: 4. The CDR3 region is CASSRGQGANEKLFF. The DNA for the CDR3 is TGTGCCAGTAGTAGAGGACAGGGAGCTAATGAAAAACTGTTTTTT.

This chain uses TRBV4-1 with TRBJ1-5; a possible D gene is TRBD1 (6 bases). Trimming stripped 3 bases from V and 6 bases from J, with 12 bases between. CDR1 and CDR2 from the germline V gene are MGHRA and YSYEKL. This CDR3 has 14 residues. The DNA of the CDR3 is TGCGCCAGCAGCCACCAACAGGGCTCTCAGCCCCAGCATTTT. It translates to CASSHQQGSQPQHF.

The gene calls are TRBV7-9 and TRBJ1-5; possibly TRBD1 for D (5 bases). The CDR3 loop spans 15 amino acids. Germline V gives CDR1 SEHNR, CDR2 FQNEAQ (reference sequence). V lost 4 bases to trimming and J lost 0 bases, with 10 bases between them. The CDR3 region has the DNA TGTGCCAGCAGCTCCCGAGACAGTAGCAATCAGCCCCAGCATTTT. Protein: CASSSRDSSNQPQHF. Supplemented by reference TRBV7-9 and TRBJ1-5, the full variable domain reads DTGVSQNPRHKITKRGQNVTFRCDPISEHNRLYWYRQTLGQGPEFLTYFQNEAQLEKSRLLSDRFSAERPKGSFSTLEIQRTEQGDSAMYLCASSSRDSSNQPQHFGDGTRLSIL.

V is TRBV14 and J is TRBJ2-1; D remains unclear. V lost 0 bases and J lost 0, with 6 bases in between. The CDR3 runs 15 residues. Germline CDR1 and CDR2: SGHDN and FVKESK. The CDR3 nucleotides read TGTGCCAGCAGCCAAGACTGGAGCTCCTACAATGAGCAGTTCTTC. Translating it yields CASSQDWSSYNEQFF.

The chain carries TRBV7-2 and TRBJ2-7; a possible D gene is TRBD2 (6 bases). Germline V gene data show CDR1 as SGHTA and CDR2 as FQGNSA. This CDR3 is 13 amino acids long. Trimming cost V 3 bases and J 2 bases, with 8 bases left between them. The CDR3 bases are TGTGCCAGCAGCTTCGAGCGGGCCTACGAGCAGTACTTC. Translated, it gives CASSFERAYEQYF.

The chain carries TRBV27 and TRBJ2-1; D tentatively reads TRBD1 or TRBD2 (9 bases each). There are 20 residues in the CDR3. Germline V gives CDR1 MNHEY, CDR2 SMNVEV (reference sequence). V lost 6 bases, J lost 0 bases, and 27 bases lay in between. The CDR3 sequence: CASRVNRGRLAVSSYNEQFF. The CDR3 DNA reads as TGTGCCAGCAGGGTCAACAGGGGGCGACTAGCGGTAAGCTCCTACAATGAGCAGTTCTTC.

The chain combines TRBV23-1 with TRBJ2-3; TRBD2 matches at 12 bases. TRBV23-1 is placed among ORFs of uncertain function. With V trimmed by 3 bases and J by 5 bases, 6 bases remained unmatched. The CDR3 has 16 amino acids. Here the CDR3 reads CASSQPSGRAKDTQYF. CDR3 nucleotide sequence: TGCGCCAGCAGTCAGCCTAGCGGGAGGGCCAAAGATACGCAGTATTTT.

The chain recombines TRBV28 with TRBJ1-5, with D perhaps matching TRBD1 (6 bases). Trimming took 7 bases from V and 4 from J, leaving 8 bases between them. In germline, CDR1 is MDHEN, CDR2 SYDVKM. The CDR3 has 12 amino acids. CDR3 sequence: CASTDRNQPQHF. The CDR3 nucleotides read TGTGCCAGCACCGACAGGAATCAGCCCCAGCATTTT.

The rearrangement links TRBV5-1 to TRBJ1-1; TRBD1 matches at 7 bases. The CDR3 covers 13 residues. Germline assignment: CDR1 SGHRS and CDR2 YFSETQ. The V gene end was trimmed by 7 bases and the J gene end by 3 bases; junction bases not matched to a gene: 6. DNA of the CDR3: TGCGCCAGCTGGGACAGAGGGGACACTGAAGCTTTCTTT. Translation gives CASWDRGDTEAFF.

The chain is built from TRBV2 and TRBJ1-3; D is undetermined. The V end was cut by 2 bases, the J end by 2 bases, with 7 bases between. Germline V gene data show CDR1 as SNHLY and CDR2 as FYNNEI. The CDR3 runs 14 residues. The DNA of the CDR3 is TGTGCCAGCAGTGAAAGAGTCCCTGGAAACACCATATATTTT. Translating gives CASSERVPGNTIYF.

As DNA, the CDR3 is TGTGCCTGGAGTGTTAAGGGGCGCGAGAAAGGCTACACCTTC. Its translation is CAWSVKGREKGYTF. The chain joins TRBV30 to TRBJ1-2; TRBD1 might be the D (5 bases). Trimming stripped 0 bases from V and 8 bases from J, with 16 bases between. This CDR3 comprises 14 residues. The germline CDR1 and CDR2 sequences are GTSNPN and SVGIG (reference sequence).

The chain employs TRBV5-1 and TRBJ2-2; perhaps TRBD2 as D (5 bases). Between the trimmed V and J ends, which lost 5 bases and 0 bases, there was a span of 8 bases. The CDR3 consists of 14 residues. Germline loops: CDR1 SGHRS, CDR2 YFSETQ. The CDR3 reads CASRAEANTGELFF. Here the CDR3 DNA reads TGCGCCAGCAGGGCGGAGGCGAACACCGGGGAGCTGTTTTTT. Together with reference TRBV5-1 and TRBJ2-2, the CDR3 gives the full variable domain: KAGVTQTPRYLIKTRGQQVTLSCSPISGHRSVSWYQQTPGQGLQFLFEYFSETQRNKGNFPGRFSGRQFSNSRSEMNVSTLELGDSALYLCASRAEANTGELFFGEGSRLTVL.

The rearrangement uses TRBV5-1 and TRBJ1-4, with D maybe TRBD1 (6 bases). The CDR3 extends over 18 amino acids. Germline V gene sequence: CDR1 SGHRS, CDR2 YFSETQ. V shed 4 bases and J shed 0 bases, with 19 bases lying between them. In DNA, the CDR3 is TGCGCCAGCAGCCCCGGGACACGGAGCGACACAACTAATGAAAAACTGTTTTTT. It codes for CASSPGTRSDTTNEKLFF.

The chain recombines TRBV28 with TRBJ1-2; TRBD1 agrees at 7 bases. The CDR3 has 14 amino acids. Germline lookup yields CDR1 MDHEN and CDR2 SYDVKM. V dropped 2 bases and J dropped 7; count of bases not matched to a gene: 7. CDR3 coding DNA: TGTGCCAGCAGTTTACAGGGGGTGTACGGTGGCTACACCTTC. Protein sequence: CASSLQGVYGGYTF.

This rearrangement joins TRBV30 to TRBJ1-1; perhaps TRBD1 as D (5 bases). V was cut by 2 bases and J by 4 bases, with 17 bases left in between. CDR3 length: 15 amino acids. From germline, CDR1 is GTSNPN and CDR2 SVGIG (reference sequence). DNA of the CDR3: TGTGCCTGGAGTCGGGGGACGGTCTTTGGCACTGAAGCTTTCTTT. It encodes CAWSRGTVFGTEAFF.

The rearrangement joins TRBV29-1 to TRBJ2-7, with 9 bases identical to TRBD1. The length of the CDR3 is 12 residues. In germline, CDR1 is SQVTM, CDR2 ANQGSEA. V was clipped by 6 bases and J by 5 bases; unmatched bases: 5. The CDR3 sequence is CSVAGTGNEQYF. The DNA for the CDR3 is TGCAGCGTAGCCGGGACAGGGAACGAGCAGTACTTC.

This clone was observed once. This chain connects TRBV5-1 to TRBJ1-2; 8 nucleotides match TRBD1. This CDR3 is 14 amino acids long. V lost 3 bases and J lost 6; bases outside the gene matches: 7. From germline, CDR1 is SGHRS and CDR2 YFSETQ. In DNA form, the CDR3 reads TGCGCCAGCAGCTCCGGACAGGGCTTAGATGGCTACACCTTC. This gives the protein CASSSGQGLDGYTF. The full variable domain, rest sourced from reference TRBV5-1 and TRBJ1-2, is KAGVTQTPRYLIKTRGQQVTLSCSPISGHRSVSWYQQTPGQGLQFLFEYFSETQRNKGNFPGRFSGRQFSNSRSEMNVSTLELGDSALYLCASSSGQGLDGYTFGSGTRLTVV.